This passage covers 29 T cell receptor beta chains from one sample sequenced in a study of OX40 agonist ivuxolimab in advanced cancers. Clones were sequenced by immunoSEQ multiplex PCR, and TCRdb holds only the in-frame ones, with some missing. The sample has roughly 56,000 clones; roughly 85% are singletons. The sequencing used CD4+ or CD8+ T cells sorted from blood, collected in a trial of the OX40 agonist ivuxolimab. All receptors derive from an adult with an advanced solid tumor such as melanoma, head and neck, liver or kidney cancer.

The chain employs TRBV9 and TRBJ2-1, with D possibly TRBD1 on 6 matching bases. The germline V and J ends were trimmed by 3 bases and 8 bases, with 15 bases remaining between them. Germline V gene data show CDR1 as SGDLS and CDR2 as YYNGEE. There are 14 residues in the CDR3. The DNA for the CDR3 is TGTGCCAGCAGCGGGGACACCCTTGAGGATGAGCAGTTCTTC. As protein: CASSGDTLEDEQFF.

The chain recombines TRBV6-1 with TRBJ1-1; unclear D gene. CDR3 size: 13 residues. The germline V and J ends were trimmed by 4 bases and 1 base, with 7 bases remaining between them. Germline CDR1 and CDR2: MNHNS and SASEGT. The CDR3 nucleotides read TGTGCCAGCAGTGTTCTGGAGAACACTGAAGCTTTCTTT. Amino acids: CASSVLENTEAFF.

The gene calls are TRBV7-8 and TRBJ1-2, with D unclear. Trimming removed 5 bases at V and 4 bases at J, with 14 bases between. This CDR3 spans 14 amino acids. Germline V gene data show CDR1 as SGHVS and CDR2 as FQNEAQ. The CDR3 coding sequence is TGTGCCAGCAGCCCCCGACTGGAACGCTATGGCTACACCTTC. The encoded protein is CASSPRLERYGYTF.

This clone was found a few times. This rearrangement joins TRBV27 to TRBJ1-5, with TRBD1 matching over 7 bases. The CDR3 contains 15 residues. The ends lost 6 bases at V and 3 bases at J; junction bases unmatched: 8. Germline CDR1 MNHEY, CDR2 SMNVEV (reference sequence). As DNA, the CDR3 is TGTGCCAGCAGGATATCGACAGGGACCAATCAGCCCCAGCATTTT. It is translated as CASRISTGTNQPQHF.

The rearrangement links TRBV28 to TRBJ1-6; D remains ambiguous. Trimming pared 4 bases from V and 5 bases from J, leaving 9 bases between. Germline assignment: CDR1 MDHEN and CDR2 SYDVKM. There are 14 residues in the CDR3. The CDR3 region is CASSSGFHNSPLHF. The CDR3 DNA follows: TGTGCCAGCAGTTCCGGGTTTCATAATTCACCCCTCCACTTT.

This chain uses TRBV11-2 with TRBJ2-2; 9 nucleotides align to TRBD1. The CDR3 has 17 residues. The germline CDR1 and CDR2 sequences are SGHAT and FQNNGV. Losses at the gene ends were 5 bases for V and 3 bases for J; bases not matched to a gene: 10. The CDR3 DNA reads as TGTGCCAGCAGCAATACCTACAGGGGGCGCGACACCGGGGAGCTGTTTTTT. Amino acids: CASSNTYRGRDTGELFF.

The gene calls are TRBV7-2 and TRBJ2-1; D ambiguous. Germline CDR1 SGHTA, CDR2 FQGNSA. The CDR3 length is 14 residues. V was clipped by 5 bases and J by 5 bases, with 13 bases between them. For the CDR3, the DNA is TGTGCCAGCAGCCCCCCCCCGGACCACAATGAGCAGTTCTTC. Translation gives CASSPPPDHNEQFF.

This chain uses TRBV21-1 with TRBJ2-7; TRBD2 is the table's D call, not checked against the DNA. TRBV21-1 is given as a pseudogene. This CDR3 spans 17 amino acids. Here the CDR3 DNA reads TGTGCCAGCAGCAGGGACCGGGAGTTAGCGGGAGGAAATGAGCAGTACTTC. It encodes CASSRDRELAGGNEQYF.

V is TRBV5-1 and J is TRBJ2-3; D might be TRBD2 (5 bases). The ends were cut back, 6 bases at V and 4 bases at J, with 18 bases in the middle. CDR3 length: 15 amino acids. Germline CDR1 and CDR2: SGHRS and YFSETQ. The DNA for the CDR3 is TGCGCCAGCACCCTAGATACGGAGCGGTCAGATACGCAGTATTTT. The encoded protein is CASTLDTERSDTQYF. The variable domain in full, completed from reference TRBV5-1 and TRBJ2-3, reads KAGVTQTPRYLIKTRGQQVTLSCSPISGHRSVSWYQQTPGQGLQFLFEYFSETQRNKGNFPGRFSGRQFSNSRSEMNVSTLELGDSALYLCASTLDTERSDTQYFGPGTRLTVL.

The J gene is TRBJ1-5, the V gene TRBV6-1; TRBD1 is a possible D gene (5 bases). This CDR3 region has 16 residues. CDR1 and CDR2 (germline): MNHNS, SASEGT. V shed 4 bases and J shed 4 bases, with 17 bases lying between them. The CDR3 here is CASSGTDSGGNQPQHF. The CDR3 coding sequence is TGTGCCAGCAGTGGGACCGACAGCGGGGGGAATCAGCCCCAGCATTTT.

The gene calls are TRBV18 and TRBJ2-5; the D gene is possibly TRBD1 (5 bases). V was trimmed by 2 bases and J by 5 bases, leaving 6 bases between them. This CDR3 has 12 residues. Looked up from germline, CDR1 is KGHSH and CDR2 is LQKENI. This CDR3 reads CASSPRGETQYF. DNA for the CDR3: TGTGCCAGCTCACCAAGGGGCGAGACCCAGTACTTC.

The rearrangement uses TRBV5-1 and TRBJ2-1; D uncertain. V lost 0 bases and J lost 8, with 12 bases in between. This CDR3 is built from 14 residues. From germline, CDR1 is SGHRS and CDR2 YFSETQ. The CDR3 region has the DNA TGCGCCAGCAGCTTGGGGACCCAAAGGGATGAGCAGTTCTTC. It encodes CASSLGTQRDEQFF. The full variable domain, with the rest looked up from reference TRBV5-1 and TRBJ2-1, is KAGVTQTPRYLIKTRGQQVTLSCSPISGHRSVSWYQQTPGQGLQFLFEYFSETQRNKGNFPGRFSGRQFSNSRSEMNVSTLELGDSALYLCASSLGTQRDEQFFGPGTRLTVL.

The chain carries TRBV7-9 and TRBJ2-7; perhaps TRBD1 as D (5 bases). V gave up 1 base and J gave up 4 bases, with 8 bases separating them. The CDR3 length is 13 residues. Germline V CDR1 and CDR2: SEHNR, FQNEAQ (reference sequence). CDR3 DNA sequence: TGTGCCAGCAGCTTAGACCAGGGTTACGAGCAGTACTTC. The encoded protein is CASSLDQGYEQYF.

The gene calls are TRBV10-3 and TRBJ2-1; 9 nucleotides align to TRBD1. Trimming cost V 9 bases and J 8 bases; bases outside gene matches: 5. The germline V gene has CDR1 ENHRY and CDR2 SYGVKD. CDR3 length: 12 amino acids. CDR3 sequence reads: CAIKTGGHEQFF. CDR3 in DNA: TGTGCCATTAAGACAGGGGGTCATGAGCAGTTCTTC.

This rearrangement joins TRBV5-8 to TRBJ2-7, with 10 nucleotides matching TRBD1. The J segment lost 7 bases and the V segment lost 4 bases, leaving 11 bases of the junction unmatched. Germline V lookup: CDR1 SGHTS, CDR2 YDEGEE. This CDR3 region has 15 residues. The CDR3 coding sequence is TGTGCCAGCAGCCCAGACAGTGGGACAGGGGAAGAGCAGTACTTC. It translates to CASSPDSGTGEEQYF.

The chain carries TRBV7-2 and TRBJ1-1, with D unresolved. This CDR3 has 14 amino acids. Per the germline V gene, CDR1 is SGHTA and CDR2 is FQGNSA. The V and J ends lost 7 bases and 2 bases respectively, with 14 bases between them. CDR3 residues: CASTIVTGNTEAFF. The DNA of the CDR3 is TGTGCCAGCACCATTGTGACTGGAAACACTGAAGCTTTCTTT.

The chain is built from TRBV18 and TRBJ2-1; 8 nucleotides match TRBD1. CDR1 KGHSH and CDR2 LQKENI come from the germline V gene. V was clipped by 0 bases and J by 9 bases; unmatched bases: 13. The CDR3 extends over 17 amino acids. In nucleotides, the CDR3 is TGTGCCAGCTCACCACCCGGAGGGACAGGTGGCTCGACTGAGCAGTTCTTC. Protein: CASSPPGGTGGSTEQFF.

The gene calls are TRBV7-3 and TRBJ2-1, with 7 bases identical to TRBD2. Trimming took 4 bases from V and 7 from J; bases not matched to a gene: 4. The CDR3 runs 13 residues. Germline CDR1 reads SGHTA; CDR2 reads FQGTGA. The CDR3 reads CASSYVRGNEQFF. The CDR3 DNA reads as TGTGCCAGCAGCTACGTGCGGGGGAATGAGCAGTTCTTC. Together with reference TRBV7-3 and TRBJ2-1, the CDR3 gives the full variable domain: GAGVSQTPSNKVTEKGKYVELRCDPISGHTALYWYRQSLGQGPEFLIYFQGTGAADDSGLPNDRFFAVRPEGSVSTLKIQRTERGDSAVYLCASSYVRGNEQFFGPGTRLTVL.

The chain has TRBV7-9 and TRBJ2-1; D not certain. The germline CDR1 and CDR2 sequences are SEHNR and FQNEAQ (reference sequence). Trimming left V 2 bases short and J 9 bases short, with 5 bases between. The CDR3 runs to 11 residues. The CDR3 DNA is TGTGCCAGCAGCTTAAAGCCTGAGCAGTTCTTC. Translation gives CASSLKPEQFF.

The chain links TRBV7-3 to TRBJ2-1; 11 positions agree with TRBD1. Per the germline V gene, CDR1 is SGHTA and CDR2 is FQGTGA. The CDR3 is made up of 15 amino acids. After removal of 5 bases from V and 5 bases from J, the junction contained 5 bases not matched to a gene. Here the CDR3 DNA reads TGTGCCAGCAGCCGGACAGGGGGCGGTCACAATGAGCAGTTCTTC. Residues: CASSRTGGGHNEQFF.

The chain carries TRBV27 and TRBJ2-1; 7 positions match TRBD1. V was clipped by 4 bases and J by 13 bases; unmatched bases: 10. CDR3 size: 13 residues. The germline V gene has CDR1 MNHEY and CDR2 SMNVEV (reference sequence). Here the CDR3 DNA reads TGTGCCAGCAGTTCCTGGGACAGATCAAATCAGTTCTTC. Amino acid sequence: CASSSWDRSNQFF.

The V gene is TRBV6-1, the J gene TRBJ1-1, with D hard to call. The CDR3 has 13 residues. Per germline, CDR1 MNHNS and CDR2 SASEGT. V was shortened by 4 bases and J by 8 bases, with 14 bases between the two germline ends. The CDR3 coding sequence is TGTGCCAGCAGTGTGGGTTGGGGATTCGAAGCTTTCTTT. It yields the protein CASSVGWGFEAFF.

V is TRBV27 and J is TRBJ1-3; D is ambiguous. V dropped 5 bases and J dropped 0 bases, with 5 bases sitting between them. Germline V CDR1 and CDR2: MNHEY, SMNVEV (reference sequence). The CDR3 consists of 13 residues. Here the CDR3 reads CASSQVSGNTIYF. CDR3 nucleotide sequence: TGTGCCAGCAGTCAGGTCTCTGGAAACACCATATATTTT.

The J gene is TRBJ1-1, the V gene TRBV28; the D is unclear. The CDR3 is 14 amino acids. Trimming took off 5 bases at V and 5 bases at J, with 15 bases between the two ends. From germline, CDR1 is MDHEN and CDR2 SYDVKM. This CDR3 is CASSQPSWNTEAFF. The CDR3 nucleotides read TGTGCCAGCAGTCAACCCTCGTGGAATACTGAAGCTTTCTTT.

The chain joins TRBV25-1 to TRBJ2-1, with D perhaps matching TRBD2 (6 bases). CDR1 is MGHDK and CDR2 is SYGVNS in the germline V gene. The V gene lost 8 bases and the J gene lost 8 bases, with 13 bases spanning the gap. The CDR3 has 12 amino acids. In DNA form, the CDR3 reads TGTGCCAGCGCGGGGAATGGCGATGAGCAGTTCTTC. As protein: CASAGNGDEQFF.

J is TRBJ2-5 and V is TRBV15; D unresolved. The V and J ends lost 0 bases and 5 bases respectively, with 4 bases between them. The CDR3 is 12 residues long. Per the germline V gene, CDR1 is LNHNV and CDR2 is YYDKDF (reference sequence). CDR3 bases: TGTGCCACCAGCAGAGATAGCGAGACCCAGTACTTC. Its protein product is CATSRDSETQYF. The whole variable domain, filled in from reference TRBV15 and TRBJ2-5, reads DAMVIQNPRYQVTQFGKPVTLSCSQTLNHNVMYWYQQKSSQAPKLLFHYYDKDFNNEADTPDNFQSRRPNTSFCFLDIRSPGLGDTAMYLCATSRDSETQYFGPGTRLLVL.

This clone was found a few times. CDR3 sequence: CASSLFWGVNQPQHF. In nucleotides, the CDR3 is TGTGCCAGCAGTTTATTTTGGGGAGTAAATCAGCCCCAGCATTTT. The chain joins TRBV28 to TRBJ1-5; D unclear. Germline loops: CDR1 MDHEN, CDR2 SYDVKM. The CDR3 runs to 15 residues. V was trimmed by 1 base and J by 4 bases, leaving 11 bases between them.

The J gene is TRBJ2-5, the V gene TRBV7-8; D might be TRBD1 or TRBD2, each matching 5 bases. Germline V gene data show CDR1 as SGHVS and CDR2 as FQNEAQ. V was clipped by 5 bases and J by 2 bases, with 15 bases between them. CDR3 length equals 15 residues. CDR3 sequence (DNA): TGTGCCAGCAGCACCTATCGGGGCGGACAAGAGACCCAGTACTTC. Protein: CASSTYRGGQETQYF.

This chain connects TRBV30 to TRBJ2-1, with 9 bases lining up with TRBD1. V trimming: 3 bases; J trimming: 8 bases; junction bases outside the gene matches: 8. CDR3 length: 14 residues. Germline V gene lookup returns CDR1 GTSNPN and CDR2 SVGIG (reference sequence). Written as DNA, the CDR3 is TGTGCCTGGAGGTTACAGGGGGCGTGGGATGAGCAGTTCTTC. Translating gives CAWRLQGAWDEQFF. Complete variable domain (other parts from reference TRBV30 and TRBJ2-1): SQTIHQWPATLVQPVGSPLSLECTVEGTSNPNLYWYRQAAGRGLQLLFYSVGIGQISSEVPQNLSASRPQDRQFILSSKKLLLSDSGFYLCAWRLQGAWDEQFFGPGTRLTVL.